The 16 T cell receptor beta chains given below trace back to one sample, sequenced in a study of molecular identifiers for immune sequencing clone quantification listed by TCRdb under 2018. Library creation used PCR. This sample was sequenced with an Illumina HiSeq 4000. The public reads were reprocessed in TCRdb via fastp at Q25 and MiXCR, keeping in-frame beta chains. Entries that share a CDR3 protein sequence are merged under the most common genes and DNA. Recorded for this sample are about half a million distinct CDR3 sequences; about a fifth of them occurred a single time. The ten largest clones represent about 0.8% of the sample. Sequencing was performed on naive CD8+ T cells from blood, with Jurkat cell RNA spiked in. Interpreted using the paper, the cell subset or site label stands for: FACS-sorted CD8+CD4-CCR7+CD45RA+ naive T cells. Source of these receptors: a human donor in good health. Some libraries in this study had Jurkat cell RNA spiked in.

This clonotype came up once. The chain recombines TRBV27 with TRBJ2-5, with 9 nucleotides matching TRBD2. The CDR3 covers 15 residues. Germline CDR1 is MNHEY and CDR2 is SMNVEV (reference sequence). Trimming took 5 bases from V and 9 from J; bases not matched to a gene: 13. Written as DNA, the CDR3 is TGTGCCAGCAGTCCTACCCCCGACAGCGGGGGGCCCCAGTACTTC. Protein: CASSPTPDSGGPQYF.

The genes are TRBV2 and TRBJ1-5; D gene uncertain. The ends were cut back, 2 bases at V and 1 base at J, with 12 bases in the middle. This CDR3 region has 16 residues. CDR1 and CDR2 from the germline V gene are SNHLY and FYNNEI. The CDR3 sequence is CASSELVGGSNQPQHF. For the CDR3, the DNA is TGTGCCAGCAGTGAACTCGTGGGTGGGAGCAATCAGCCCCAGCATTTT.

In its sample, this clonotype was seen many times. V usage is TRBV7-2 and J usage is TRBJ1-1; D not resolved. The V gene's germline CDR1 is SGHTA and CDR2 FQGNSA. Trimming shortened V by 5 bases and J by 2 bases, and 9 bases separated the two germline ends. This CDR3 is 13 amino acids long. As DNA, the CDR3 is TGTGCCAGCAGCCTGACCCGTAACACTGAAGCTTTCTTT. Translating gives CASSLTRNTEAFF.

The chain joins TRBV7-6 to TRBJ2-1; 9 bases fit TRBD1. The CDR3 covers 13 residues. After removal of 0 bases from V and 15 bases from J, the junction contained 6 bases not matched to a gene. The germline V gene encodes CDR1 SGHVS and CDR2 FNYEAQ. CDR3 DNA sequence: TGTGCCAGCAGCTTAGCTGGACAGGGGTACCGGTTCTTC. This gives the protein CASSLAGQGYRFF.

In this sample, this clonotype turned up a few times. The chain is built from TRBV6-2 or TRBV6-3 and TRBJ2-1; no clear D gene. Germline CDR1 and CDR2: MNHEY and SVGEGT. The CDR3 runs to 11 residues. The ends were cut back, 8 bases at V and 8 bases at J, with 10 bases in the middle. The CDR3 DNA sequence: TGTGCCAGCCTACGTGGTTATGAGCAGTTCTTC. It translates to CASLRGYEQFF.

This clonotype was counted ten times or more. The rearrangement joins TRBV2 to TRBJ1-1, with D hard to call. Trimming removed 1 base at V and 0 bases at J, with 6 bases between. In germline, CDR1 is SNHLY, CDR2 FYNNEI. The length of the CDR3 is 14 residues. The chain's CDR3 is CASSEGHVNTEAFF. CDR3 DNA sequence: TGTGCCAGCAGTGAAGGGCACGTGAACACTGAAGCTTTCTTT.

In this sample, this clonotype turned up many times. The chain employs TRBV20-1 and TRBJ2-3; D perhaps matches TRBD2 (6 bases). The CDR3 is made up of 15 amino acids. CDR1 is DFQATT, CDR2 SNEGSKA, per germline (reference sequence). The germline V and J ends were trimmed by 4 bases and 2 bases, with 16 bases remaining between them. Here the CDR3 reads CSANVLGTVTDTQYF. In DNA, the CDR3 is TGCAGTGCTAACGTTCTCGGGACTGTCACAGATACGCAGTATTTT.

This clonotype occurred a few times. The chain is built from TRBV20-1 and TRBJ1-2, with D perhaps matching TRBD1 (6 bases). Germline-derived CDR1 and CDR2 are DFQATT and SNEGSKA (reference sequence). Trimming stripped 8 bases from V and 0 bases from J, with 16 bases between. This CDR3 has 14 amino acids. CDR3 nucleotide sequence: TGCAGTTGGGGGCCGGGAGAAGCTAACTATGGCTACACCTTC. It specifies CSWGPGEANYGYTF.

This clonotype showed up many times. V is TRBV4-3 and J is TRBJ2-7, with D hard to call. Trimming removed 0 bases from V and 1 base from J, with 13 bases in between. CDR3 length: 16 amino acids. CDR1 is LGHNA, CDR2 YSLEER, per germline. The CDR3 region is CASSQDRTAHSYEQYF. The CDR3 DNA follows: TGCGCCAGCAGCCAAGATCGAACTGCTCATTCCTACGAGCAGTACTTC.

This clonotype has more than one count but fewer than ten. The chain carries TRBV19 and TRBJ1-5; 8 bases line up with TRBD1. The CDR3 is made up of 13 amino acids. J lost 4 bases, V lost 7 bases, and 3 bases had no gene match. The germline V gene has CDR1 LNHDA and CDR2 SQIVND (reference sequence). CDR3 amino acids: CASTQGVNQPQHF. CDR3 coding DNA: TGTGCCAGTACACAGGGGGTGAATCAGCCCCAGCATTTT. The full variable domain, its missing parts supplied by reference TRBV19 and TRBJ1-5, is DGGITQSPKYLFRKEGQNVTLSCEQNLNHDAMYWYRQDPGQGLRLIYYSQIVNDFQKGDIAEGYSVSREKKESFPLTVTSAQKNPTAFYLCASTQGVNQPQHFGDGTRLSIL.

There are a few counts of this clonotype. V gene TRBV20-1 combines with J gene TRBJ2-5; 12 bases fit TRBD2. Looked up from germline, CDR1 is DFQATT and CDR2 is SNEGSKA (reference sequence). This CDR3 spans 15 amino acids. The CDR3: CSKATLAGGGETQYF. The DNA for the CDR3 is TGCAGCAAGGCCACACTAGCGGGAGGAGGAGAGACCCAGTACTTC.

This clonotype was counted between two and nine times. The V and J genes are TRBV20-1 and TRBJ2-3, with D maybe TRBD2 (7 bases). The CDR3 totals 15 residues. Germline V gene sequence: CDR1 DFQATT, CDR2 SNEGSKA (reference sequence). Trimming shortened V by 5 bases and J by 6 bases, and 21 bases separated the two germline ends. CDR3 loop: CSALGGPVFKDTQYF. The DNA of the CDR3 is TGCAGTGCTCTGGGGGGGCCCGTCTTTAAGGATACGCAGTATTTT.

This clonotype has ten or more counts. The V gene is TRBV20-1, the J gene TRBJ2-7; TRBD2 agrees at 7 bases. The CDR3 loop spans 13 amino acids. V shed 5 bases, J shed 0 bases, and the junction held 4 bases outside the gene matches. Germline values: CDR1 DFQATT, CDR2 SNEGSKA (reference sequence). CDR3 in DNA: TGCAGTGCTCTAGCGGTCATCTCCTACGAGCAGTACTTC. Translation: CSALAVISYEQYF.

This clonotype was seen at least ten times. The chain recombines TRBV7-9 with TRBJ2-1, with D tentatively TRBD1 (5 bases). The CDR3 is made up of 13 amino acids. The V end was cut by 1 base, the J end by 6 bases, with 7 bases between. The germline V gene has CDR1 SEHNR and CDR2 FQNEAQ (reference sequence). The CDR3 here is CASSLGQFNEQFF. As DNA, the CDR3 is TGTGCCAGCAGCTTAGGACAGTTCAATGAGCAGTTCTTC.

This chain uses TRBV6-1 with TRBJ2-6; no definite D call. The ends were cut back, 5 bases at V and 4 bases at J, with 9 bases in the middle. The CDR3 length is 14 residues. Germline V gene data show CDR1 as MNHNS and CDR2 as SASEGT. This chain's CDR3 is CASSSLSGANVLTF. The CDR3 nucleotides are TGTGCCAGCAGTTCACTTTCGGGGGCCAACGTCCTGACTTTC.

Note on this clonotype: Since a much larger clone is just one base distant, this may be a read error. The CDR3 coding sequence is TGTGCCAGCAGCTTTGTCCGGGACGGATCCTACGAGCAGCACTTC. It is translated as CASSFVRDGSYEQHF. The rearrangement links TRBV5-6 to TRBJ2-7; TRBD1 or TRBD2 may be the D gene (5 bases each). There are 15 residues in the CDR3. Germline CDR1 reads SGHDT; CDR2 reads YYEEEE.